The 25 T cell receptor beta chains given below trace back to one sample, sequenced in a study of blood T cells in healthy people across ages. Primers used in a second PCR of about 7 to 11 cycles were a sample-barcoded 5' primer and a J-beta primer mix. TCRdb used MiXCR to reprocess the 5' RACE reads, holding one entry per CDR3 protein. In the table there are 1,500,000 or so distinct CDR3 sequences, 35% to 45% of which are singletons. Sample: blood. The receptors were sampled from a woman aged 18 to 35 in good health.

As concerns this clonotype: At one boundary the junction diverges from the germline segment, which might be a read error. The chain carries TRBV5-1 and TRBJ2-1; D gene unclear. Germline values: CDR1 SGHRS, CDR2 YFSETQ. The CDR3 covers 11 residues. Written as DNA, the CDR3 is TGCGCCATCAGCTTGGCATATGAGCAGTTCTTC. Translating it yields CAISLAYEQFF.

The table lists this clonotype with a count of one. An end of the junction differs from the germline gene, which may be a read error. This sequence joins TRBV10-3 and TRBJ1-1; no firm D call. Germline CDR1 reads ENHRY; CDR2 reads SYGVKD. The CDR3 sequence is 13 residues long. This chain's CDR3 is CAISEGGNTGAFF. CDR3 DNA sequence: TGTGCCATCAGTGAGGGAGGAAACACTGGAGCTTTCTTT.

The CDR3 DNA is TGTGCCAGCGATACGGGGACACAAAACTACGAGCAGTACTTC. Protein product: CASDTGTQNYEQYF. V gene TRBV5-6 combines with J gene TRBJ2-7, with D maybe TRBD1 (6 bases). Germline V gene lookup returns CDR1 SGHDT and CDR2 YYEEEE. With 7 bases removed from V and 3 bases from J, the gap between germline ends came to 17 bases. The CDR3 is 14 amino acids. Variable domain in full (rest from reference TRBV5-6 and TRBJ2-7): DAGVTQSPTHLIKTRGQQVTLRCSPKSGHDTVSWYQQALGQGPQFIFQYYEEEERQRGNFPDRFSGHQFPNYSSELNVNALLLGDSALYLCASDTGTQNYEQYFGPGTRLTVT.

The J gene is TRBJ1-1, the V gene TRBV12-3 or TRBV12-4, with 7 positions matching TRBD1. Trimming removed 5 bases from V and 1 base from J; junction bases left unmatched: 7. The CDR3 loop spans 15 amino acids. The CDR3 DNA reads as TGTGCCAGCAGTCTGAGACAGGGTCGGAACACTGAAGCTTTCTTT. It codes for CASSLRQGRNTEAFF.

This chain joins TRBV4-1 and TRBJ2-1; D perhaps matches TRBD2 (6 bases). This CDR3 comprises 15 residues. V was trimmed by 1 base and J by 8 bases, leaving 15 bases between them. Germline assignment: CDR1 MGHRA and CDR2 YSYEKL. CDR3 loop: CASSQGSGSVYEQFF. In DNA, the CDR3 is TGCGCCAGCAGCCAAGGCAGCGGGTCGGTGTATGAGCAGTTCTTC.

This chain joins TRBV13 and TRBJ1-4, with TRBD1 identical over 9 bases. Germline loops: CDR1 PRHDT, CDR2 FYEKMQ (reference sequence). After removal of 2 bases from V and 5 bases from J, the junction contained 12 bases not matched to a gene. The CDR3 runs 18 residues. CDR3 in amino acids: CASSLFPGQGLSNEKLFF. The CDR3 nucleotides are TGTGCCAGCAGCTTATTCCCCGGACAGGGGCTCTCAAATGAAAAACTGTTTTTT.

V gene TRBV5-1 combines with J gene TRBJ1-2, with 7 positions matching TRBD1. Germline assignment: CDR1 SGHRS and CDR2 YFSETQ. This CDR3 spans 15 amino acids. Trimming cost V 4 bases and J 7 bases; bases outside gene matches: 13. The CDR3 coding sequence is TGCGCCAGCAGCCGACAGGGAGAGGGAATAGCTGGCTACACCTTC. This encodes CASSRQGEGIAGYTF.

This clonotype was recorded only once. Being one base from a much bigger clone, this may be a read error. The chain is built from TRBV10-3 and TRBJ2-5; unclear D gene. The germline CDR1 and CDR2 sequences are ENHRY and SYGVKD. This CDR3 region has 14 residues. CDR3 nucleotides: TGTGCCATCGGTGAGTCCTTACCACAAGAGACCCAGTACTTC. Its protein is CAIGESLPQETQYF.

The J gene is TRBJ2-3, the V gene TRBV4-1; D is unclear. The V and J ends lost 0 bases and 5 bases respectively, with 9 bases between them. The length of the CDR3 is 14 residues. Germline-derived CDR1 and CDR2 are MGHRA and YSYEKL. CDR3 protein: CASSQEGRIDTQYF. The CDR3 nucleotides read TGCGCCAGCAGCCAAGAAGGGCGGATAGATACGCAGTATTTT.

The chain recombines TRBV3-1 with TRBJ2-1; 9 nucleotides match TRBD2. The DNA end is more similar to TRBJ2-7, so the J call may be wrong. Germline CDR1 and CDR2: LGHDT and YNNKEL (reference sequence). This CDR3 spans 15 amino acids. In DNA form, the CDR3 reads TGTGCCAGCAGCCAAGGTAGCGGGAGTTATTCCGAGCAGTACTTC. It is translated as CASSQGSGSYSEQYF.

J is TRBJ1-5 and V is TRBV28; 7 nucleotides agree with TRBD1. The J segment lost 2 bases and the V segment lost 8 bases, leaving 15 bases of the junction unmatched. Looked up from germline, CDR1 is MDHEN and CDR2 is SYDVKM. CDR3 length: 17 residues. The CDR3 is CASHSGLQGVGNQPQHF. The CDR3, as DNA: TGTGCCAGCCACTCGGGACTCCAGGGGGTAGGCAATCAGCCCCAGCATTTT.

This clonotype was detected only a few times. The chain is built from TRBV12-5 and TRBJ1-2, with 8 bases matching TRBD1. The germline gives CDR1 LGHNT, CDR2 FRNRAP. Unmatched junction bases numbered 11, after V lost 4 bases and J lost 4 bases. This CDR3 is 16 amino acids long. This CDR3 is CASGSRDRSLTYGYTF. CDR3 nucleotides: TGTGCTAGTGGTTCCCGGGACAGGTCCCTAACCTATGGCTACACCTTC.

This chain connects TRBV2 to TRBJ1-2; D possibly corresponds to TRBD1 (5 bases). The V and J ends lost 4 bases and 5 bases respectively, with 11 bases between them. In germline, CDR1 is SNHLY, CDR2 FYNNEI. The CDR3 contains 13 residues. The CDR3 sequence: CASSARVGYGYTF. The CDR3 region has the DNA TGTGCCAGCAGTGCCAGGGTGGGTTATGGCTACACCTTC. Supplemented by reference TRBV2 and TRBJ1-2, the full variable domain reads EPEVTQTPSHQVTQMGQEVILRCVPISNHLYFYWYRQILGQKVEFLVSFYNNEISEKSEIFDDQFSVERPDGSNFTLKIRSTKLEDSAMYFCASSARVGYGYTFGSGTRLTVV.

This chain joins TRBV5-1 and TRBJ2-4; D is uncertain. The V end lost 8 bases, the J end lost 0 bases, and 15 bases lay between the germline ends. The CDR3 has 15 amino acids. Germline loops: CDR1 SGHRS, CDR2 YFSETQ. The CDR3 spells CARETETLAKNIQYF. The CDR3 bases are TGCGCCAGGGAAACAGAGACGCTAGCCAAAAACATTCAGTACTTC.

Only a few counts were recorded for this clonotype. The chain carries TRBV12-3 or TRBV12-4 and TRBJ2-7; D is ambiguous. The V end lost 1 base, the J end lost 3 bases, and 13 bases lay between the germline ends. This CDR3 is 15 amino acids long. Written as DNA, the CDR3 is TGTGCCAGCAGTTTAGGACGGAATCCCCTCTACGAGCAGTACTTC. Amino acids: CASSLGRNPLYEQYF.

This clonotype was picked up one time. The genes are TRBV7-2 and TRBJ1-2; a possible D gene is TRBD1 (6 bases). CDR3 length: 15 amino acids. The V gene's germline CDR1 is SGHTA and CDR2 FQGNSA. V lost 3 bases and J lost 4, with 15 bases in between. CDR3 in DNA: TGTGCCAGCAGCTTCCTCGGGGGGCTCTCCTATGGCTACACCTTC. Encoded protein: CASSFLGGLSYGYTF.

Only a few counts were recorded for this clonotype. CDR3 protein: CASSPTDRGTYNEQFF. CDR3 coding DNA: TGTGCCAGCAGCCCTACCGACAGGGGGACCTACAATGAGCAGTTCTTC. The rearrangement links TRBV7-9 to TRBJ2-1; 9 bases are a match to TRBD1. Unmatched junction bases numbered 7, after V lost 5 bases and J lost 2 bases. The CDR3 has 16 residues. The V gene's germline CDR1 is SEHNR and CDR2 FQNEAQ (reference sequence). Together with reference TRBV7-9 and TRBJ2-1, the CDR3 gives the full variable domain: DTGVSQNPRHKITKRGQNVTFRCDPISEHNRLYWYRQTLGQGPEFLTYFQNEAQLEKSRLLSDRFSAERPKGSFSTLEIQRTEQGDSAMYLCASSPTDRGTYNEQFFGPGTRLTVL.

The genes are TRBV12-3 or TRBV12-4 and TRBJ2-5, with 11 bases matching TRBD2. Trimming at V came to 6 bases and at J to 3 bases, leaving 6 bases not matched to a gene. The CDR3 contains 15 residues. CDR3 sequence: CASSRLAGWKETQYF. For the CDR3, the DNA is TGTGCCAGCAGCCGACTAGCGGGGTGGAAAGAGACCCAGTACTTC.

Concerning this clonotype: This may be a read error, as it is one base from a much larger clone. The chain has TRBV18 and TRBJ2-6; TRBD1 agrees at 9 bases. Germline CDR1 reads KGHSH; CDR2 reads LQKENI. The CDR3 has 16 residues. CDR3 coding DNA: TGTGCCACTGCCGGGACAGGGCTGACTGGGGCCAGCGTCCTGACTTTC. Translated, it gives CATAGTGLTGASVLTF. The complete variable domain, with remaining parts taken from reference TRBV18 and TRBJ2-6, reads NAGVMQNPRHLVRRRGQEARLRCSPMKGHSHVYWYRQLPEEGLKFMVYLQKENIIDESGMPKERFSAEFPKEGPSILRIQQVVRGDSAAYFCATAGTGLTGASVLTFGAGSRLTVL.

With regard to this clonotype: Compared with germline, one end of the junction differs, possibly owing to a read error. The chain employs TRBV4-3 and TRBJ1-1; 8 bases are shared with TRBD1. The CDR3 length is 15 residues. CDR1 LGHNA and CDR2 YSLEER come from the germline V gene. CDR3 sequence reads: CASSQGGRGHTKAFF. Written as DNA, the CDR3 is TGCGCCAGCAGCCAAGGGGGCAGGGGGCACACTAAAGCTTTCTTT.

The chain combines TRBV28 with TRBJ2-5, with D perhaps matching TRBD1 or TRBD2 (5 bases each). The CDR3 totals 16 residues. CDR1 is MDHEN and CDR2 is SYDVKM in the germline V gene. The V gene lost 5 bases and the J gene lost 0 bases, with 16 bases spanning the gap. CDR3: CASSPSRDGNQETQYF. The DNA of the CDR3 is TGTGCCAGCAGTCCCTCCCGGGACGGAAACCAAGAGACCCAGTACTTC.

Turning to this clonotype: Since a much larger clone is just one base distant, this may be a read error. The genes are TRBV7-2 and TRBJ2-7; no reliable D call. V lost 4 bases, J lost 7 bases, and 11 bases lay in between. Germline V gene sequence: CDR1 SGHTA, CDR2 FQGNSA. CDR3 length: 12 residues. Here the CDR3 reads CASSSSPAEQYF. CDR3 DNA sequence: TGTGCCAGCAGCTCCTCCCCCGCTGAGCAGTACTTC.

This clonotype showed up just a few times. Here the CDR3 DNA reads TGTGCCAGCAGCGTGTTGTCTAGCCCCGATGAGCAGTTCTTC. Amino acids: CASSVLSSPDEQFF. This chain connects TRBV9 to TRBJ2-1, with D possibly matching TRBD2 (5 bases). V lost 2 bases, J lost 8 bases, and 14 bases lay in between. CDR3 size: 14 residues. Germline V gene data show CDR1 as SGDLS and CDR2 as YYNGEE.

This sequence joins TRBV20-1 and TRBJ1-1; unclear D gene. Per the germline V gene, CDR1 is DFQATT and CDR2 is SNEGSKA (reference sequence). V lost 0 bases to trimming and J lost 3 bases, with 26 bases between them. The CDR3 has 19 amino acids. The CDR3, as DNA: TGCAGTGCTAGAGATTGGACCCAGGTCAGCCGCATCCGGGACACTGAAGCTTTCTTT. It yields the protein CSARDWTQVSRIRDTEAFF.

The chain recombines TRBV7-2 with TRBJ2-1, with 12 bases that match TRBD2. The V gene's germline CDR1 is SGHTA and CDR2 FQGNSA. Losses at the gene ends were 1 base for V and 10 bases for J; bases not matched to a gene: 5. The CDR3 covers 15 residues. CDR3 DNA: TGTGCCAGCAGCTTAGGGGCTAGCGGGAGGGCCGAGCAGTTCTTC. It is translated as CASSLGASGRAEQFF.